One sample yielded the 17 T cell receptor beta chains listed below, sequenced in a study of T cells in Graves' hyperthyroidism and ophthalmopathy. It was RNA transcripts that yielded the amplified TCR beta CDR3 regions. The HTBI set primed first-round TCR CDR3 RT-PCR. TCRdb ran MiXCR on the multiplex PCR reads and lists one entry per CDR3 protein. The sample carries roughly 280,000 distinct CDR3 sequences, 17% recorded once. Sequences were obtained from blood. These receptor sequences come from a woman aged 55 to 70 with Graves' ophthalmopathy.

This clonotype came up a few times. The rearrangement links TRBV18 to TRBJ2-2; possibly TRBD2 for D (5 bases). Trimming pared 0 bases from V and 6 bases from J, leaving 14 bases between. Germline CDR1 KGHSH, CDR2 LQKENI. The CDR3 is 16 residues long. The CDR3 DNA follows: TGTGCCAGCTCACCACCGAGGGCTCGGGCTCCCGGGGAGCTGTTTTTT. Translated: CASSPPRARAPGELFF.

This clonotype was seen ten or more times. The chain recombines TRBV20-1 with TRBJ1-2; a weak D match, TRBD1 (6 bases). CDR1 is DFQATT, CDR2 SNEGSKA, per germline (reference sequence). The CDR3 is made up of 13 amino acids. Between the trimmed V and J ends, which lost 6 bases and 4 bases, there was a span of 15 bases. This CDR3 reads CSAVGARGYGYTF. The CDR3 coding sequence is TGCAGTGCGGTAGGCGCCAGGGGCTATGGCTACACCTTC.

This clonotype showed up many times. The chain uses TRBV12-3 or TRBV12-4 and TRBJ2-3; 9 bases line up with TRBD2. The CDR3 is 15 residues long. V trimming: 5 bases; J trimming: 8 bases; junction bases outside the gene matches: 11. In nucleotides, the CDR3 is TGTGCCAGCAGTCCTGGGGGGAGCGGGAGGTTTACGCAGTATTTT. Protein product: CASSPGGSGRFTQYF.

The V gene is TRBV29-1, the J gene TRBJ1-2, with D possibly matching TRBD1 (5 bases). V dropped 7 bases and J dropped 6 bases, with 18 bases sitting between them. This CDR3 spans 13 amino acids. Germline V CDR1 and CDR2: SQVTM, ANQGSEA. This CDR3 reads CSGGVEAGDGYTF. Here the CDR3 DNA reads TGCAGCGGGGGGGTGGAGGCCGGTGATGGCTACACCTTC.

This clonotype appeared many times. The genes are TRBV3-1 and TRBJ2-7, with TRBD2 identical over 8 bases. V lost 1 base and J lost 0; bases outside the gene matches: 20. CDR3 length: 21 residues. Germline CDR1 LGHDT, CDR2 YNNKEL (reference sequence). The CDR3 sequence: CASSQGDLVLLAGPVSYEQYF. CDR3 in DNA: TGTGCCAGCAGCCAAGGCGACTTAGTCCTGTTAGCGGGGCCCGTCTCCTACGAGCAGTACTTC.

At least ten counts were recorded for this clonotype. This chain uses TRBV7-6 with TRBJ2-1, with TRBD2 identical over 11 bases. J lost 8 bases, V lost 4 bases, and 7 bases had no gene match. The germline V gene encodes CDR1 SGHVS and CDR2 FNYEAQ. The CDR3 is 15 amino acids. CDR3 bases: TGTGCCAGCAGCTCTCCGGGACTAGCGGACCATGAGCAGTTCTTC. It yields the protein CASSSPGLADHEQFF.

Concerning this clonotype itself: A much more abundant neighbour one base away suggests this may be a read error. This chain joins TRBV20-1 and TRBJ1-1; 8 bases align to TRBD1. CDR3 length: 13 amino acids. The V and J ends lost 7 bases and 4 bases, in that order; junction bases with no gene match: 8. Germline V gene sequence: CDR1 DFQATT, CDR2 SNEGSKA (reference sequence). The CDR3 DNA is TGCAGTGTGGGTCAGGGGGCGCCCACTGAAGCTTTCTTT. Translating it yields CSVGQGAPTEAFF.

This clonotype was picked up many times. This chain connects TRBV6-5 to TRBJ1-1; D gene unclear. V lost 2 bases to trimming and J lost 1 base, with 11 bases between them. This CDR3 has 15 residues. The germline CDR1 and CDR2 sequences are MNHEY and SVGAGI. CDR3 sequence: CASSYGVSQNTEAFF. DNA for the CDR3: TGTGCCAGCAGTTACGGGGTCAGCCAGAACACTGAAGCTTTCTTT.

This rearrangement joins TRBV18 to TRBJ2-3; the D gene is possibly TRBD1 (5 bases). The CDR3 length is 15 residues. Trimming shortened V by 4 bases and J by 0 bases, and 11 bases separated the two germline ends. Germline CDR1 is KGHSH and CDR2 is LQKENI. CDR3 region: CASSLNTGSTDTQYF. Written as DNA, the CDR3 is TGTGCCAGCTCACTTAACACAGGCAGCACAGATACGCAGTATTTT.

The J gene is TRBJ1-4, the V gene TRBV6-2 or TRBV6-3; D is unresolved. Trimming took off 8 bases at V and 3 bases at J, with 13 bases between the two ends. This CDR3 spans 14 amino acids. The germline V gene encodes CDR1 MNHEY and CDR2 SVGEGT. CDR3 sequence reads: CASCPWSSNEKLFF. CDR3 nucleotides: TGTGCCAGCTGCCCATGGTCCTCTAATGAAAAACTGTTTTTT.

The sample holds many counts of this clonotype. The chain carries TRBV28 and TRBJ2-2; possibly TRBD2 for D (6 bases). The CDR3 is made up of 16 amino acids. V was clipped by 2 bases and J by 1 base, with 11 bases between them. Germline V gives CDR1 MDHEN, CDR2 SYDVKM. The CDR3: CASSLIGDLNTGELFF. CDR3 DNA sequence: TGTGCCAGCAGTTTAATAGGGGACTTGAACACCGGGGAGCTGTTTTTT.

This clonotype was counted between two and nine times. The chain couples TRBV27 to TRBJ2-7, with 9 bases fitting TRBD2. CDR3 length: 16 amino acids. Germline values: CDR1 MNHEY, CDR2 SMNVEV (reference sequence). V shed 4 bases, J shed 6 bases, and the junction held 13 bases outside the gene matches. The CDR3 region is CASSYSAGGAEFEQYF. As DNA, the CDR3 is TGTGCCAGCAGTTATTCCGCGGGGGGGGCCGAGTTCGAGCAGTACTTC.

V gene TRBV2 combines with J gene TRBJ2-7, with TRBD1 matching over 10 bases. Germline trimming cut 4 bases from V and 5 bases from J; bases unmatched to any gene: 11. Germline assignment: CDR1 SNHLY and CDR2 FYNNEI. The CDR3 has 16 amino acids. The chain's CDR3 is CASSADATGGIDEQYF. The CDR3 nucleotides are TGTGCCAGCAGTGCAGATGCGACAGGGGGCATCGACGAGCAGTACTTC.

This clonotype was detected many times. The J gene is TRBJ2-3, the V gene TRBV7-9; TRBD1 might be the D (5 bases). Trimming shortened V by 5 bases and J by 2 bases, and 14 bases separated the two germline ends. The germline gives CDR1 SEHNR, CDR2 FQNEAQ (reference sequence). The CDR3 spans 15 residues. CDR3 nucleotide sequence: TGTGCCAGCAGCCTGCGGTCAGGGAACACAGATACGCAGTATTTT. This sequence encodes CASSLRSGNTDTQYF.

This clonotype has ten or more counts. The CDR3 coding sequence is TGCAGTGCTAGGGGGACTGGGGAGACCCAGTACTTC. It translates to CSARGTGETQYF. The rearrangement joins TRBV20-1 to TRBJ2-5, with TRBD2 as a possible D gene (6 bases). Germline V gives CDR1 DFQATT, CDR2 SNEGSKA (reference sequence). This CDR3 has 12 residues. Deletions cut 3 bases from V and 5 bases from J, with 10 bases between.

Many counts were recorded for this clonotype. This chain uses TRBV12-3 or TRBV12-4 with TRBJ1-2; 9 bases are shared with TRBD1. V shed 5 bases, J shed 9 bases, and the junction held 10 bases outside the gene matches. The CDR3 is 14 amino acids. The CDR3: CASSTGTGTSSYTF. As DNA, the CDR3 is TGTGCCAGCAGTACCGGGACAGGGACGTCAAGCTACACCTTC.

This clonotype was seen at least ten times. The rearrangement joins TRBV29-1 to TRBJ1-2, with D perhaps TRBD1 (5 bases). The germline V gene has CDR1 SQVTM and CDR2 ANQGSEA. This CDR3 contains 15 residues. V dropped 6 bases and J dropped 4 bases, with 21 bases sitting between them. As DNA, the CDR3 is TGCAGCGTAGCTTTTCCCGGACGAGGGGCCTATGGCTACACCTTC. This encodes CSVAFPGRGAYGYTF.